This T cell receptor (beta chain) was captured in a study of T cell clonotyping in hematopoietic cell transplantation (dated by TCRdb to the early 2020s). About the study as a whole: Recipient samples taken before transplant were collected after cytoreduction. A total of 110 to 150 blood samples were gathered in the study from approximately 32 consecutive transplant recipients along with their related donors. Recruitment of patients was conducted between late 2015 and early 2017, and follow-up was continued until late 2020 or death.

A word on this clone: Its binding antigen is unknown. Base qualities are not at hand, and no much larger clone is one base apart.

Overall study results and their limits: Just a small fraction of recipient repertoires overlapped with donor repertoires, and more than 97% appeared de novo at the given depth. Broader posttransplant TCR repertoire diversity was predicted by donor and pretransplant recipient Inverse Simpson Index values. The sample size was limited, and because cells were not sorted, the contributions of CD4 and CD8 repertoires could not be separated. Recipient TCR diversity fell after transplant, with pathologically expanded clonotypes rising progressively from day 30 to day 180.

CDR1 and CDR2 (SGHDT, YYEEEE) derive from the germline V gene. Trimming at the junction amounts to 1 base on V and 6 bases on J, and the germline ends lie 25 bases apart. Spanning cysteine to phenylalanine, the CDR3 consists of 18 amino acids. Only the CDR3 region is kept as DNA, spanning 54 bases read in frame from base 1. The immunoSEQ assay, a bias-controlled multiplex PCR with V- and J-specific primers, was used to amplify TCR beta CDR3 regions from genomic DNA. In a second PCR step, the CDR3 amplicons were tagged with a proprietary barcode plus Illumina adapter sequences. CDR3 libraries were sequenced on an Illumina MiSeq instrument. The published analysis was carried out like this. immunoSEQ Analyzer 3.0 was used for export and quality control, with R Bioconductor and Immunarch used for downstream analyses. Only productive rearrangements in the normalized downsampled data set went into calculating the repertoire metrics. Clonotypes larger than 5 templates in the normalized cohort were defined as pathologically expanded. The Inverse Simpson Index served as the measure of repertoire diversity. CMV-specificity analyses were carried out on the non-normalized data set to capture all clonotypes. Not all clones reach the TCRdb copy of this immuneACCESS table, which keeps in-frame sequences only. Checked studies attribute under half of the gap to unresolved V genes and leave the rest unexplained. The DNA was the basis for D and trimming; V, J and clone size are from that table. This sample is represented by under 35,000 clones; 70% to 75% of them were singletons. The ten largest clones add up to roughly 6.2% of the sample.

In light of the paper, this sample's time point label describes: recipient sample about 28 days before transplant, after cytoreduction. Blood samples were obtained from recipients approximately 28 days before transplant and at days 30, 100 and 180 after transplant. Nuclei Lysis Solution was used to extract genomic DNA from fresh or cryopreserved unfractionated peripheral blood mononuclear cells. The chain links TRBV5-6 with TRBJ1-1, with TRBD1 as a weak D call on 6 bases. The clonotype comes from a man aged 50-60 years with myelodysplastic syndrome. Some clones in this sample may be carry-over from other donors' samples. Specimen: peripheral blood mononuclear cells, collected before stem cell transplant. The DNA sequence is TGTGCCAGCAGCTTGATTATCTGGGATGGGGGGCAATTGGCTGAAGCTTTCTTT. Its protein product is CASSLIIWDGGQLAEAFF. Full variable domain (CDR3 extended with the reference TRBV5-6 and TRBJ1-1 proteins): DAGVTQSPTHLIKTRGQQVTLRCSPKSGHDTVSWYQQALGQGPQFIFQYYEEEERQRGNFPDRFSGHQFPNYSSELNVNALLLGDSALYLCASSLIIWDGGQLAEAFFGQGTRLTVV.